This TCR beta chain was profiled in a study of shared clonotypes between healthy human individuals. This CDR3 has 12 amino acids. Germline V gene data show CDR1 as LNHNV and CDR2 as YYDKDF (reference sequence). Trimming pared 8 bases from V and 4 bases from J, leaving 9 bases between. TCRdb's copy holds only in-frame clones and misses some; the assay was immunoSEQ multiplex PCR. The sample lists about 1.1 million clones; approximately 77% were seen once. The sequencing input was memory CD4+ T cells from PBMCs. As for subset: CD45RA-negative fraction. The receptor's source is a young man in good health. Some clones in this sample may be carry-over from other donors' samples. The V and J genes are TRBV15 and TRBJ2-1, with D possibly being TRBD2 (6 bases). The DNA of the CDR3 is TGTGCCACCTTGAGCGGGTACAATGAGCAGTTCTTC. Its translation is CATLSGYNEQFF.